This T cell receptor beta chain was profiled in a study of shared clonotypes between healthy human individuals. Clones were sequenced by immunoSEQ multiplex PCR, and TCRdb holds only the in-frame ones, with some missing. In the table there are roughly 2 million clones, about 95% of which are singletons. The CDR3 runs 16 residues. Trimming shortened V by 5 bases and J by 0 bases, and 13 bases separated the two germline ends. Germline values: CDR1 MDHEN, CDR2 SYDVKM. Naive CD8 cells lacked CD45RO and underwent positive selection for CCR7, leaving out terminally differentiated effector memory CD45RA+ cells.

The specimen was naive CD8+ T cells sorted from blood. This TCR was recovered from a man aged 18 to 29 in good health. This chain connects TRBV28 to TRBJ1-4; no firm D call. CDR3 region: CASSDLTSATNEKLFF. The CDR3 bases are TGTGCCAGCAGTGACCTTACATCAGCAACTAATGAAAAACTGTTTTTT.